These T cell receptor beta chains were read from a single sample in a study of blood T cell repertoires in COVID-19. Sequencing used immunoSEQ multiplex PCR; TCRdb keeps in-frame clones, though not all of them. The sample records approximately 31,000 clones, roughly 85% being singletons. Sequenced sample: peripheral blood. These receptor sequences come from a woman older than 75 with active or convalescent COVID-19. CDR3s include the opening cysteine and the closing phenylalanine or tryptophan. A D gene is named only where the DNA matches it firmly. Only some rows state a clone size, as once, few, many or a class for expanded clones.

>TRBV7-9|NA|NA|TRBJ1-4
CASRRGDATNEKLFF
TGTGCCAGCCGAAGAGGAGACGCAACTAATGAAAAACTGTTTTTT
>TRBV29-1|TRBD2|NA|TRBJ2-5
CSVEWAGGQETQYF
TGCAGCGTTGAATGGGCGGGAGGGCAAGAGACCCAGTACTTC
>TRBV3-1/TRBV3-2|TRBD2|NA|TRBJ2-3
CASSPTSGGAYTQYF
TGTGCCAGCAGCCCGACTAGCGGGGGGGCGTATACGCAGTATTTT
>TRBV3-1/TRBV3-2|TRBD2|NA|TRBJ2-1
CASSQGTSGSFYYNEQFF
TGTGCCAGCAGCCAAGGGACTAGCGGGAGTTTCTACTACAATGAGCAGTTCTTC
>TRBV27|TRBD2|NA|TRBJ2-1
CASSPPEGGSRDEQFF
TGTGCCAGCAGTCCGCCGGAAGGCGGGAGCAGGGATGAGCAGTTCTTC
>TRBV11-2|NA|NA|TRBJ1-1
CASSLEGLMNTEAFF
TGTGCCAGCAGCTTAGAGGGACTCATGAACACTGAAGCTTTCTTT
>TRBV5-4|TRBD1|few|TRBJ2-5
CASSLEGAWETQYF
TGTGCCAGCAGCTTGGAGGGGGCTTGGGAGACCCAGTACTTC
>TRBV3-1/TRBV3-2|TRBD1|NA|TRBJ1-2
CASWRQGTNYGYTF
TGTGCCAGCTGGAGACAGGGGACTAACTATGGCTACACCTTC
>TRBV3-1/TRBV3-2|NA|few|TRBJ1-2
CASSQPDYNSNYGYTF
TGTGCCAGCAGCCAGCCGGACTACAACTCTAACTATGGCTACACCTTC
>TRBV7-2|NA|NA|TRBJ1-4
CASSSRWGRNEKLFF
TGTGCCAGCAGCTCACGTTGGGGGCGAAATGAAAAACTGTTTTTT
>TRBV29-1|NA|NA|TRBJ2-2
CSVRTPSWELFF
TGCAGCGTCCGGACACCTTCGTGGGAGCTGTTTTTT
>TRBV4-1|NA|NA|TRBJ2-5
CASSQLAEETQYF
TGCGCCAGCAGCCAATTGGCAGAAGAGACCCAGTACTTC
>TRBV5-1|NA|NA|TRBJ2-3
CASSPGSGTDTQYF
TGCGCCAGCAGCCCCGGGAGCGGCACAGATACGCAGTATTTT
>TRBV5-1|NA|once|TRBJ2-1
CASNRGPVDSYNEQFF
TGCGCCAGCAACCGGGGTCCGGTGGACTCCTACAATGAGCAGTTCTTC
>TRBV19|TRBD1|NA|TRBJ1-6
CASSMVRDSPVPLHF
TGTGCCAGTAGTATGGTGCGGGACAGTCCTGTTCCCCTCCACTTT
>TRBV5-1|TRBD1|NA|TRBJ2-1
CASSPGTGGKQFF
TGCGCCAGCAGCCCCGGGACAGGCGGGAAGCAGTTCTTC
>TRBV15|TRBD2|NA|TRBJ2-1
CATETGTSGQVYNEQFF
TGTGCCACCGAGACCGGGACTAGCGGGCAAGTCTACAATGAGCAGTTCTTC
>TRBV28|TRBD2|NA|TRBJ2-7
CASSLGPSGYEQYF
TGTGCCAGCAGTTTAGGGCCTAGCGGCTACGAGCAGTACTTC
>TRBV11-2|TRBD2|NA|TRBJ2-1
CASSPVGGTSDEQFF
TGTGCCAGCAGCCCGGTGGGCGGGACTAGCGATGAGCAGTTCTTC
>TRBV28|TRBD2|NA|TRBJ2-7
CASSLRGLAGVYEQYF
TGTGCCAGCAGTTTAAGGGGACTAGCGGGAGTCTACGAGCAGTACTTC
>TRBV3-1/TRBV3-2|TRBD2|NA|TRBJ2-2
CASSYGGVKAGELFF
TGTGCCAGCAGCTACGGGGGGGTCAAAGCCGGGGAGCTGTTTTTT
>TRBV6-5|NA|few|TRBJ2-3
CASSPSGTNTDTQYF
TGTGCCAGCAGTCCCTCCGGGACAAACACAGATACGCAGTATTTT
>TRBV5-1|NA|NA|TRBJ2-2
CASRLTPGSGGELFF
TGCGCCAGCAGACTCACCCCCGGGTCTGGCGGGGAGCTGTTTTTT
>TRBV3-1/TRBV3-2|NA|once|TRBJ1-1
CASSQEDRRGTEAFF
TGTGCCAGCAGCCAAGAAGACCGACGGGGGACTGAAGCTTTCTTT
>TRBV19|TRBD1|NA|TRBJ1-1
CASSVQGVNTEAFF
TGTGCCAGTAGTGTACAGGGGGTGAACACTGAAGCTTTCTTT
>TRBV9|NA|NA|TRBJ1-2
CASSVRGTSRNYGYTF
TGTGCCAGCAGCGTGAGAGGGACTTCTCGGAACTATGGCTACACCTTC
>TRBV19|TRBD1|NA|TRBJ1-2
CASSTVDRGRSNYGYTF
TGTGCCAGTAGTACAGTAGACAGGGGACGGTCTAACTATGGCTACACCTTC
>TRBV19|TRBD1|NA|TRBJ1-5
CASRHAGQGVYQPQHF
TGTGCCAGCAGACACGCGGGACAGGGGGTCTATCAGCCCCAGCATTTT
>TRBV4-2|TRBD2|NA|TRBJ2-1
CASSRNTGTSGSFYEQFF
TGTGCCAGCAGCCGTAATACCGGGACTAGCGGGAGCTTCTATGAGCAGTTCTTC
>TRBV11-2|TRBD1|NA|TRBJ1-1
CASSARQGGEAFF
TGTGCCAGCAGCGCCCGACAGGGGGGGGAGGCTTTCTTT
>TRBV7-8|TRBD2|NA|TRBJ2-7
CASSLARLATNYEQYF
TGTGCCAGCAGCTTAGCGAGACTAGCGACCAACTACGAGCAGTACTTC
>TRBV7-6|NA|NA|TRBJ2-1
CASSLSGRGAYGPNEQFF
TGTGCCAGCAGCTTGTCGGGTAGGGGCGCCTATGGCCCTAATGAGCAGTTCTTC
>TRBV11-2|NA|NA|TRBJ1-3
CASTNRNSGNTIYF
TGTGCCAGCACCAACAGGAACTCTGGAAACACCATATATTTT
>TRBV14|NA|NA|TRBJ1-6
CASSQRRMDNSPLHF
TGTGCCAGCAGCCAACGGAGGATGGATAATTCACCCCTCCACTTT
>TRBV19|TRBD2|NA|TRBJ2-2
CASSPTSGGLTGELFF
TGTGCCAGTAGTCCTACTAGCGGGGGGCTCACCGGGGAGCTGTTTTTT
>TRBV3-1/TRBV3-2|NA|medium-sized|TRBJ1-6
CASSQVWSSYNSPLHF
TGTGCCAGCAGCCAAGTTTGGAGCTCCTATAATTCACCCCTCCACTTT
>TRBV6-6|NA|NA|TRBJ1-5
CASRSDSNQPQHF
TGTGCCAGCAGGTCAGATAGCAATCAGCCCCAGCATTTT
>TRBV10-3|TRBD2|NA|TRBJ2-3
CAISDYSGTSTDTQYF
TGTGCCATCAGTGATTACTCCGGGACTAGTACAGATACGCAGTATTTT